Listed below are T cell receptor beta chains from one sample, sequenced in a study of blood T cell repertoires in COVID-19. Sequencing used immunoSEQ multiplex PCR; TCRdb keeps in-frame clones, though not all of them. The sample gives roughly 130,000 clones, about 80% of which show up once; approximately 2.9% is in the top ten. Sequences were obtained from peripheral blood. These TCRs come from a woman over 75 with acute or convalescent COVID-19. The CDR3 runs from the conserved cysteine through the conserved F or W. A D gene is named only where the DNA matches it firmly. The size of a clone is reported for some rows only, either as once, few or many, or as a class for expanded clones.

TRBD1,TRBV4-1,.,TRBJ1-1,TGCGCCAGCAGCCAAGATGGGTCGACAGGGGTCACTGAAGCTTTCTTT,CASSQDGSTGVTEAFF
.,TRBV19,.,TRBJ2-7,TGTGCCAGTAGTCTCCCTCGTGCGTCCTACGAGCAGTACTTC,CASSLPRASYEQYF
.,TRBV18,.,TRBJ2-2,TGTGCCAGCTCAAGAAACAGGAACACCGGGGAGCTGTTTTTT,CASSRNRNTGELFF
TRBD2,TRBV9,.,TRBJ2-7,TGTGCCAGCAGCGTAGCGACTAGCGGGGCCTACGAGCAGTACTTC,CASSVATSGAYEQYF
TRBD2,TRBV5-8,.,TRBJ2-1,TGTGCCAGCAGCTTATACCCTAGCGGGGGCTCCTACAATGAGCAGTTCTTC,CASSLYPSGGSYNEQFF
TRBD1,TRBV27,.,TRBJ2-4,TGTGCCAGCATTGGATCGGGACAGGGCAACATTCAGTACTTC,CASIGSGQGNIQYF
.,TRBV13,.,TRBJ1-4,TGTGCCAGCAGCTTAGATGAAGAGGGTTTTCGAGAAAAACTGTTTTTT,CASSLDEEGFREKLFF
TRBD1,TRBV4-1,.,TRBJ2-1,TGCGCCAGCAGCCACCAAGAAGCAGGGGGCAATGAGCAGTTCTTC,CASSHQEAGGNEQFF
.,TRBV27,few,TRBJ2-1,TGTGCCAGCAATCAGGGGACACTTTACAATGAGCAGTTCTTC,CASNQGTLYNEQFF
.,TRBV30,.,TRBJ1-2,TGTGCCTGGAGTGCCCCAGGGCGCCGGACAACCGGGCGAGGAGGCTACACCTTC,CAWSAPGRRTTGRGGYTF